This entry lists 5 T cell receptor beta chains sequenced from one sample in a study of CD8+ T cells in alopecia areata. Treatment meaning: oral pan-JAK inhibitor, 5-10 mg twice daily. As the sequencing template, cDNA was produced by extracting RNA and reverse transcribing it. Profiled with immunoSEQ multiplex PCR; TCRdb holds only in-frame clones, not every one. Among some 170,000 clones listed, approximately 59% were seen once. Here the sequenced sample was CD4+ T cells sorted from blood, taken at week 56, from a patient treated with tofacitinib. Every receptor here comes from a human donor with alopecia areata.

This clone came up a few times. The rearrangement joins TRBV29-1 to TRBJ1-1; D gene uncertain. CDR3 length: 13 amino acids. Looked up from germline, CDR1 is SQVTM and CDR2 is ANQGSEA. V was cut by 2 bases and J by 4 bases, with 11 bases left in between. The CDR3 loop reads CSVERRMSTEAFF. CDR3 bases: TGCAGCGTTGAACGCCGAATGAGCACTGAAGCTTTCTTT.

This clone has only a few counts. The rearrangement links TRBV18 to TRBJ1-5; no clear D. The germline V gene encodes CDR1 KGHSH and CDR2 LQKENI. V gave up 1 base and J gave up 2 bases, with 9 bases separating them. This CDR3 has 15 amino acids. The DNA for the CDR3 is TGTGCCAGCTCACCACGGGGAGTTGGCAATCAGCCCCAGCATTTT. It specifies CASSPRGVGNQPQHF.

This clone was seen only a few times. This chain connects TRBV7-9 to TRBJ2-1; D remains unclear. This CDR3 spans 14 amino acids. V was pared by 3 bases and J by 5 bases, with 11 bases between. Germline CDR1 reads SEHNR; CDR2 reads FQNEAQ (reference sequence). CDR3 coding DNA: TGTGCCAGCAGCTTGGCTGGGGTACACAATGAGCAGTTCTTC. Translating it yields CASSLAGVHNEQFF.

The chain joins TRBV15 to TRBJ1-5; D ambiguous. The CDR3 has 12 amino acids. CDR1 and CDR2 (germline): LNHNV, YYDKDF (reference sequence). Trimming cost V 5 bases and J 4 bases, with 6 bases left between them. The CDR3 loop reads CATSLANQPQHF. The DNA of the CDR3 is TGTGCCACCAGCCTGGCAAATCAGCCCCAGCATTTT.

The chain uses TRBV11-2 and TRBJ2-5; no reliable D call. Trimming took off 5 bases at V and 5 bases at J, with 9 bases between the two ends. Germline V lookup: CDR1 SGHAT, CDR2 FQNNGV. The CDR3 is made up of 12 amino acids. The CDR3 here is CASSLARETQYF. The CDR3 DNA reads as TGTGCCAGCAGCCTCGCGAGGGAGACCCAGTACTTC. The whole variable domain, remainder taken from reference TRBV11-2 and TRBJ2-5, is EAGVAQSPRYKIIEKRQSVAFWCNPISGHATLYWYQQILGQGPKLLIQFQNNGVVDDSQLPKDRFSAERLKGVDSTLKIQPAKLEDSAVYLCASSLARETQYFGPGTRLLVL.